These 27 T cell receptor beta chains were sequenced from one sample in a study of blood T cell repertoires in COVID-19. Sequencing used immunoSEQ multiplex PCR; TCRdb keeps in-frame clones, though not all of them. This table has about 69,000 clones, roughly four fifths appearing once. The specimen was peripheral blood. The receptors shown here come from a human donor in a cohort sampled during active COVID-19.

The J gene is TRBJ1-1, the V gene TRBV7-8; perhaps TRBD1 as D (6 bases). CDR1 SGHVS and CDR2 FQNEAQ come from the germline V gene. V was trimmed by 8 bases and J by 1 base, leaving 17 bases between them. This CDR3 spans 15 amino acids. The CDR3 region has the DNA TGTGCCAGCCTTAGGGTTCTGGGGGCGAACACTGAAGCTTTCTTT. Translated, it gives CASLRVLGANTEAFF.

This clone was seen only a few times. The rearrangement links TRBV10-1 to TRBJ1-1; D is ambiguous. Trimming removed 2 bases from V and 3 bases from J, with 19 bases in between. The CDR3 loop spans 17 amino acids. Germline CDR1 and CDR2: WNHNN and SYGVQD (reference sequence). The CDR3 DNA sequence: TGCGCCAGCAGTGAGGTAGCGCACGCCCGGGCGGACACTGAAGCTTTCTTT. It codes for CASSEVAHARADTEAFF.

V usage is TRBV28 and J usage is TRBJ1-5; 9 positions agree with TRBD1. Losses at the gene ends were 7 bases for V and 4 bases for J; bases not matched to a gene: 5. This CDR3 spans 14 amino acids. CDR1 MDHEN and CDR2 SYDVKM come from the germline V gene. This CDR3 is CASILTGGNQPQHF. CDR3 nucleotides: TGTGCCAGCATCCTGACAGGGGGTAATCAGCCCCAGCATTTT.

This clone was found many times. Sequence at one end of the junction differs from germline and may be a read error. Here the CDR3 DNA reads TGTGCCAGCAGTTACTTCGGGGACTCCCCACCCGCCTTT. As protein: CASSYFGDSPPAF. This chain links TRBV6-2 or TRBV6-3 with TRBJ1-1; maybe TRBD1 (5 bases). The CDR3 covers 13 residues. Germline V gene sequence: CDR1 MNHEY, CDR2 SVGEGT.

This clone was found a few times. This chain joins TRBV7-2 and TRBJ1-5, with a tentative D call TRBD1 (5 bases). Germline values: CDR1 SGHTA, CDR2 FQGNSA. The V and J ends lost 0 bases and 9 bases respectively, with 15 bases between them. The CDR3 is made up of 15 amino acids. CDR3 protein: CASSLAAATGRPQHF. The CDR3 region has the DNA TGTGCCAGCAGCTTAGCGGCCGCTACAGGTAGGCCCCAGCATTTT.

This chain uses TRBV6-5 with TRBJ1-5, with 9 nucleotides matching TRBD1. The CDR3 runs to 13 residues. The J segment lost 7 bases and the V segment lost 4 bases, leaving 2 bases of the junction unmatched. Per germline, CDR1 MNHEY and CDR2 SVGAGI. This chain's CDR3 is CASSWTGEQPQHF. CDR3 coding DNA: TGTGCCAGCAGTTGGACAGGGGAGCAGCCCCAGCATTTT.

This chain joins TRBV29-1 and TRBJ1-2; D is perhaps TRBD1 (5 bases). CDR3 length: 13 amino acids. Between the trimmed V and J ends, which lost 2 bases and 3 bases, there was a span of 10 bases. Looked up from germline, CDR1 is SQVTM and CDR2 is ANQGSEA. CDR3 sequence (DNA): TGCAGCGTTGAACGGGGGGAATACTATGGCTACACCTTC. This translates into CSVERGEYYGYTF.

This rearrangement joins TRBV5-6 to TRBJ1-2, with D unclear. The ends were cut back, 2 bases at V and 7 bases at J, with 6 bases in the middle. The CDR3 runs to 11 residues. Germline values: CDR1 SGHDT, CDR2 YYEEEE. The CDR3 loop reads CASSFRVGYTF. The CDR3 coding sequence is TGTGCCAGCAGCTTCCGGGTTGGCTACACCTTC.

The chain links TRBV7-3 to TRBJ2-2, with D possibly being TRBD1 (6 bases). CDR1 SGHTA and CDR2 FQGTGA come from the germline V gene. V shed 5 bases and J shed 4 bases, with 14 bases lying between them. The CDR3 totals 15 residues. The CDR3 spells CASSPQGHFTGELFF. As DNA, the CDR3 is TGTGCCAGCAGCCCGCAGGGACACTTCACCGGGGAGCTGTTTTTT. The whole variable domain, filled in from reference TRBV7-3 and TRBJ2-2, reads GAGVSQTPSNKVTEKGKYVELRCDPISGHTALYWYRQSLGQGPEFLIYFQGTGAADDSGLPNDRFFAVRPEGSVSTLKIQRTERGDSAVYLCASSPQGHFTGELFFGEGSRLTVL.

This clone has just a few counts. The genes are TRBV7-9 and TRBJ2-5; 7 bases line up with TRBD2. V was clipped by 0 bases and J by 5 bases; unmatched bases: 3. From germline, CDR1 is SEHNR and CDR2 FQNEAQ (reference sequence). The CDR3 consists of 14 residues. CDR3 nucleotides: TGTGCCAGCAGCTTAGCGGGGGGGTTGGAGACCCAGTACTTC. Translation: CASSLAGGLETQYF.

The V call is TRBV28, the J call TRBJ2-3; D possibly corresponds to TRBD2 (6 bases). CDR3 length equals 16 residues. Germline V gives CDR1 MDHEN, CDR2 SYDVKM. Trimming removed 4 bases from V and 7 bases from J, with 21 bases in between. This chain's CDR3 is CASSYAAGRVKNTQYF. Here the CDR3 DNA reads TGTGCCAGCAGTTACGCGGCGGGGAGAGTAAAAAATACGCAGTATTTT.

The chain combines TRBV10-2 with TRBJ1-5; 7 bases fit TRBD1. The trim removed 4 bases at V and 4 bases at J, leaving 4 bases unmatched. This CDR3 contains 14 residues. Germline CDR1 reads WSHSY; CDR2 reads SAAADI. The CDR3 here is CASSAGGRNQPQHF. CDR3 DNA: TGCGCCAGCAGTGCAGGGGGGAGAAATCAGCCCCAGCATTTT.

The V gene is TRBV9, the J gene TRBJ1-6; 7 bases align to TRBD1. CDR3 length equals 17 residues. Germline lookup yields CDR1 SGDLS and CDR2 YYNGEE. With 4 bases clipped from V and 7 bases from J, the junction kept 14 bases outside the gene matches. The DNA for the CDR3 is TGTGCCAGCAGCCCCCTTCTCGAGATGACAGGGAATTCACCCCTCCACTTT. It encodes CASSPLLEMTGNSPLHF.

DNA of the CDR3: TGTGCCAGCAGCCGAGGGTACTACAATGAGCAGTTCTTC. Its translation: CASSRGYYNEQFF. The chain links TRBV5-6 to TRBJ2-1; TRBD2 is a possible D gene (5 bases). V dropped 4 bases and J dropped 3 bases, with 8 bases sitting between them. Germline V CDR1 and CDR2: SGHDT, YYEEEE. The CDR3 has 13 amino acids.

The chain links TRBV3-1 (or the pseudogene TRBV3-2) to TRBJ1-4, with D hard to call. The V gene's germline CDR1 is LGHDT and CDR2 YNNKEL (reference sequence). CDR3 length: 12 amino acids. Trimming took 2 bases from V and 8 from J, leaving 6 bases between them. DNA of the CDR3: TGTGCCAGCAGCCAAATTGCGGAAAAACTGTTTTTT. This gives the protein CASSQIAEKLFF.

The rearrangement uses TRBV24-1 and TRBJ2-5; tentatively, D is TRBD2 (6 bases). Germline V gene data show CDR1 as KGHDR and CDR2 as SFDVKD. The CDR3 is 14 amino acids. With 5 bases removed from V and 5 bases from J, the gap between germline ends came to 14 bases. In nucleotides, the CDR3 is TGTGCCACCAGTGGGGGACTTCCCGGGGAGACCCAGTACTTC. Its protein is CATSGGLPGETQYF.

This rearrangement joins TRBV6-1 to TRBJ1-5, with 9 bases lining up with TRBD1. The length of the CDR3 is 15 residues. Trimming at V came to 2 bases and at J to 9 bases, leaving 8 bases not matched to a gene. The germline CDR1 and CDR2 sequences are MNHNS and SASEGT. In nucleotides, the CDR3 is TGTGCCAGCAGTGAAATGGGACAGGGCGGGTGGCCCCAGCATTTT. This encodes CASSEMGQGGWPQHF.

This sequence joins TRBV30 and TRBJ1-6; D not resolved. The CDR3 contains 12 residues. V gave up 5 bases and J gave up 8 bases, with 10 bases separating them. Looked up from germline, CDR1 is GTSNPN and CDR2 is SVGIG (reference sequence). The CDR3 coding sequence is TGTGCCTGGGGGCAGGAGGATTCACCCCTCCACTTT. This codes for CAWGQEDSPLHF.

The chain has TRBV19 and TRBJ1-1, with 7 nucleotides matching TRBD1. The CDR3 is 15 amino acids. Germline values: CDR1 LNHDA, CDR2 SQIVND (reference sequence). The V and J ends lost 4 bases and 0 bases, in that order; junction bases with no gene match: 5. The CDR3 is CASSRTGYMNTEAFF. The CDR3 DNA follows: TGTGCCAGTAGTAGGACAGGATACATGAACACTGAAGCTTTCTTT.

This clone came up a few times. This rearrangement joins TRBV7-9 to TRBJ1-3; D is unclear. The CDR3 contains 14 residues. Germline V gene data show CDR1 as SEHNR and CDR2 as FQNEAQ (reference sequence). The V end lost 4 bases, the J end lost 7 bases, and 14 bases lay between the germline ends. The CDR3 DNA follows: TGTGCCAGCAGCTCCCCCCCAGGATGGAACACCATATATTTT. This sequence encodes CASSSPPGWNTIYF.

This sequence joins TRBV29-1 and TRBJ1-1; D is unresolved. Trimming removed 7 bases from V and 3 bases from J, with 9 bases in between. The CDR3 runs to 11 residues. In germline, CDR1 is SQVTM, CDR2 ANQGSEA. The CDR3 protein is CSGGEDTEAFF. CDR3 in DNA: TGCAGCGGTGGGGAGGACACTGAAGCTTTCTTT.

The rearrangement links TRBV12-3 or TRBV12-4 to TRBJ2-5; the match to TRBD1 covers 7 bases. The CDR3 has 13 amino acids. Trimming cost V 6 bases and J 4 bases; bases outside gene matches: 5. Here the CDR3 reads CASRRTGVETQYF. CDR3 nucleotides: TGTGCCAGCAGGCGTACAGGGGTAGAGACCCAGTACTTC.

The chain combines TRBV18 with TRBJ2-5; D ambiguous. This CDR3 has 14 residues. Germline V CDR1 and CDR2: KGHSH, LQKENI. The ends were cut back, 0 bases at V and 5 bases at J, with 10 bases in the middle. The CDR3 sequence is CASSPPEFGETQYF. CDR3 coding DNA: TGTGCCAGCTCACCACCGGAGTTTGGGGAGACCCAGTACTTC.

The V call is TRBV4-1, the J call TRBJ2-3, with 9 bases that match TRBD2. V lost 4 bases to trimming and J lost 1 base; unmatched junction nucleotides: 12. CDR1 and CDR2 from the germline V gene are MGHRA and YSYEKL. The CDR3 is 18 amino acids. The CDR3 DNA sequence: TGCGCCAGCAGCCTGTGGAGCGGGGGGCATGGCGGCACAGATACGCAGTATTTT. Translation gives CASSLWSGGHGGTDTQYF.

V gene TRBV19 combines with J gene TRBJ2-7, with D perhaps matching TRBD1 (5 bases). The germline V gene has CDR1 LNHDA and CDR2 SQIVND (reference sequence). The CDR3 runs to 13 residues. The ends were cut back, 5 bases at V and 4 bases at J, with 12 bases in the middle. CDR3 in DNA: TGTGCCAGTAGTGCGACAGAGCTTTACGAGCAGTACTTC. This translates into CASSATELYEQYF.

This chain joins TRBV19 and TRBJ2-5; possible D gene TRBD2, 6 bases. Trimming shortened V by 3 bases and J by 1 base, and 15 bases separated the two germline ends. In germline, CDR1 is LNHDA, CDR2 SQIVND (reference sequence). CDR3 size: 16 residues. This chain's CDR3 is CASSIAAGMGQETQYF. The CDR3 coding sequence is TGTGCCAGTAGTATTGCTGCGGGGATGGGCCAAGAGACCCAGTACTTC.

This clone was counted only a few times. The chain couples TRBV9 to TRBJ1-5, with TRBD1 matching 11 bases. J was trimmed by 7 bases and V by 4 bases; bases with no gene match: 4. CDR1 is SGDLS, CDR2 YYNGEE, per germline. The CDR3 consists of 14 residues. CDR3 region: CASSLRDRGQPQHF. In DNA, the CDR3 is TGTGCCAGCAGCCTCCGGGACAGGGGGCAGCCCCAGCATTTT.